This paragraph reports one TCR beta chain. The source of the sample is a study of identical twins. Germline CDR1 is ENHRY and CDR2 is SYGVKD. This CDR3 comprises 15 residues. J gave up 7 bases and V 0 bases, and 3 bases lay outside the gene matches. Each CDR3 protein gets one entry after TCRdb re-called the 5' RACE reads with MiXCR. Altogether hundreds of thousands of distinct CDR3 sequences are present, roughly 26% being singletons, with the ten largest covering approximately 2.9%. Another study also made use of these data, one on T cells expressing NK-cell markers.

The chain couples TRBV10-3 to TRBJ1-6; 7 nucleotides line up with TRBD1. This receptor was identified in a woman aged 18-29 years in good health. Sequenced input: CD4+ T cells sorted from blood. CDR3 sequence reads: CAISESDRVNSPLHF. Written as DNA, the CDR3 is TGTGCCATCAGTGAGTCCGACAGGGTGAATTCACCCCTCCACTTT.